This T cell receptor (beta chain) was captured by sequencing in a study of shared T cell receptors in the human thymus. From germline, CDR1 is SGHTA and CDR2 FQGTGA. V shed 1 base, J shed 3 bases, and the junction held 8 bases outside the gene matches. This CDR3 comprises 17 residues. Assay used: immunoSEQ multiplex PCR; TCRdb lists only in-frame clones, some missing. The data contain 500,000 to 850,000 clones, around 87% of them seen just once; the ten biggest clones take up 0.009% to 0.0095%. These sequences were also reported in another study, on human thymus T cells. That report adds: Healthy Finnish infants having corrective surgery for congenital heart defects served as donors. From resections taken during corrective heart surgery, the thymus tissue was obtained. Usage of V and J genes appeared biased in thymic and blood repertoires.

The sequence was collected from a boy under three years old with a congenital heart defect. J is TRBJ2-3 and V is TRBV7-3; TRBD2 agrees at 9 bases. The sequencing input was thymocytes. The CDR3 is CASSLRQGGGVTDTQYF. The CDR3 DNA is TGTGCCAGCAGCTTAAGGCAGGGCGGGGGGGTAACAGATACGCAGTATTTT.